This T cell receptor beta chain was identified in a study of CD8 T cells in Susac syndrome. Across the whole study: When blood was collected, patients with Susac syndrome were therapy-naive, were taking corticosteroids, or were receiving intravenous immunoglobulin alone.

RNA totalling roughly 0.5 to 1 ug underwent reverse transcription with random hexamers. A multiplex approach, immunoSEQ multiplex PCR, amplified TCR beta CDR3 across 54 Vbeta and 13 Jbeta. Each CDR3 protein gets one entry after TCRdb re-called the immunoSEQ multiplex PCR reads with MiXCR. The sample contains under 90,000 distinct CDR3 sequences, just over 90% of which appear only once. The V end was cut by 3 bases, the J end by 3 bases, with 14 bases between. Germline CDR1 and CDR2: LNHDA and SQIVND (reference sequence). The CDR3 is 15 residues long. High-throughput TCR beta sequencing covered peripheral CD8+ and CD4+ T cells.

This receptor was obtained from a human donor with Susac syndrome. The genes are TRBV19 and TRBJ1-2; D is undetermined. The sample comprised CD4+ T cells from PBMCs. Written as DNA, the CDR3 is TGTGCCAGTAGTATTAAGGGCAGAAGGGACTATGGCTACACCTTC. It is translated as CASSIKGRRDYGYTF. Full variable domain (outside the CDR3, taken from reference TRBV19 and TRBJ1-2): DGGITQSPKYLFRKEGQNVTLSCEQNLNHDAMYWYRQDPGQGLRLIYYSQIVNDFQKGDIAEGYSVSREKKESFPLTVTSAQKNPTAFYLCASSIKGRRDYGYTFGSGTRLTVV.